The entry below gives a single TCR beta chain sequence along with its context. Its antigen remains unidentified. The CDR3 totals 14 residues. Germline assignment: CDR1 MDHEN and CDR2 SYDVKM. The ends lost 10 bases at V and 5 bases at J; junction bases unmatched: 10. This sample is part of a study of OX40 agonist ivuxolimab in advanced cancers. Study-level findings and limits: The authors also found low normalized T-cell clonal expansion in some nonresponders.

Assay: immunoSEQ multiplex PCR; the TCRdb copy retains only in-frame clones and omits some. The sample has fewer than 80,000 clones; approximately 87% are singletons. The source of this sequence is an adult with an advanced solid tumor such as melanoma, head and neck, liver or kidney cancer. The chain joins TRBV28 to TRBJ2-5; 10 bases are a match to TRBD2. The sample in question was CD4+ or CD8+ T cells sorted from blood, obtained in a trial of the OX40 agonist ivuxolimab. The CDR3 DNA sequence: TGTGCCACCGTTCTAGCGGGGGTCCGGGAGACCCAGTACTTC. As protein: CATVLAGVRETQYF.